This TCR beta chain was documented in a study of regulatory T cells in long-lasting Graves disease. HTBI primers from iRepertoire and Arm-PCR of CDR3 regions yielded the TCR beta libraries. MiXCR, run by TCRdb on the multiplex PCR reads, gives a single entry per CDR3 protein. The sample records about 320,000 distinct CDR3 sequences, 18% being singletons. Study-wide results and caveats: Segments TRBV28, TRBJ1-2 and TRBJ2-5 showed preferential usage in persistent disease. Compared with new cases, persistent Graves' patients showed reduced TCR diversity.

This clonotype was observed at least ten times. Its antigen is undetermined. V shed 6 bases and J 6 bases; nucleotides not matched to a gene: 7. This CDR3 region has 14 residues. CDR1 and CDR2 from the germline V gene are MDHEN and SYDVKM. Time point noted: newly diagnosed GD, antithyroid drugs for less than 3 months. Generation of the TCR library employed RNA extracted from PBMCs. Clinicians diagnosed Graves' disease using American Thyroid Association guidelines. Staff drew nine milliliters of peripheral blood into EDTA tubes. This chain uses TRBV28 with TRBJ2-7; 11 nucleotides agree with TRBD2. The specimen comprised peripheral blood mononuclear cells (PBMCs), sampled at new diagnosis, from a patient treated with antithyroid drugs. This sequence originates from a female donor with Graves disease. The CDR3 sequence: CASSLLAGEFEQYF. The CDR3 DNA sequence: TGTGCCAGCAGCCTACTAGCGGGAGAGTTCGAGCAGTACTTC.